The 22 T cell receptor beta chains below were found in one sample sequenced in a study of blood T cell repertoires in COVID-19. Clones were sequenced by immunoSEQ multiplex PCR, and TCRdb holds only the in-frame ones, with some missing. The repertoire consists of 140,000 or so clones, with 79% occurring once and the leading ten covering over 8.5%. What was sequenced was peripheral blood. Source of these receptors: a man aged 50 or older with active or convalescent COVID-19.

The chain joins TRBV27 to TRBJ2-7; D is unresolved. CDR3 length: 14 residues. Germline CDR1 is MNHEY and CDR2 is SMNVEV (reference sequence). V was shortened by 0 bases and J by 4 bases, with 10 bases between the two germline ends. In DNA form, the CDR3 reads TGTGCCAGCAGTTTATCCTTCCAGGTATACGAGCAGTACTTC. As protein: CASSLSFQVYEQYF.

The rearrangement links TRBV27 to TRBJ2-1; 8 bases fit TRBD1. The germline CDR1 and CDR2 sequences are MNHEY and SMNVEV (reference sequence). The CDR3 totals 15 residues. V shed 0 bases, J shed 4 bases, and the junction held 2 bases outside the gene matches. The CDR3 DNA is TGTGCCAGCAGTTTATCGAGGGACAGGTACAATGAGCAGTTCTTC. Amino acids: CASSLSRDRYNEQFF.

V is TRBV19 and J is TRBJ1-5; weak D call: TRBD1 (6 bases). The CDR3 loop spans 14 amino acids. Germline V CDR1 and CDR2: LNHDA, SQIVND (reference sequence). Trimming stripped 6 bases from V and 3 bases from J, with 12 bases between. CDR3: CASSRRTDNQPQHF. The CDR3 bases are TGTGCCAGTAGCCGGCGGACAGACAATCAGCCCCAGCATTTT.

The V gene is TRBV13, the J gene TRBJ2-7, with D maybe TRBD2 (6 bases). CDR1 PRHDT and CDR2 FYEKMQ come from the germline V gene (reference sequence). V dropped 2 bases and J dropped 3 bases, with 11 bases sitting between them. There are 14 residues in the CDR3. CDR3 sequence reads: CASSLYGSNYEQYF. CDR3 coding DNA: TGTGCCAGCAGCTTATACGGGAGTAACTACGAGCAGTACTTC.

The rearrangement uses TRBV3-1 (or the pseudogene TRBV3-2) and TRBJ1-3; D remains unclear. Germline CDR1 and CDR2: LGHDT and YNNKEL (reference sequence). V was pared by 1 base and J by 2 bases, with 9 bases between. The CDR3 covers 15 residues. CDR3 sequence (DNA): TGTGCCAGCAGCCAAGGGGTCGGAGCTGGAAACACCATATATTTT. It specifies CASSQGVGAGNTIYF.

The CDR3 DNA reads as TGTGCCAGTAGTATGCTAGCGGGATTTGCCGGGGAGCTGTTTTTT. As protein: CASSMLAGFAGELFF. The V and J genes are TRBV19 and TRBJ2-2; 9 nucleotides align to TRBD2. The V and J ends lost 3 bases and 6 bases, in that order; junction bases with no gene match: 5. CDR3 length: 15 residues. Germline CDR1 reads LNHDA; CDR2 reads SQIVND (reference sequence).

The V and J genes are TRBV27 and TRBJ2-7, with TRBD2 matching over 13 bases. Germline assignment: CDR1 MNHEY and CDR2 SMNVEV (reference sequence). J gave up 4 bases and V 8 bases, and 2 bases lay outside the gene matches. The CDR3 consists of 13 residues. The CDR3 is CASWTSGRYEQYF. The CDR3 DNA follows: TGTGCCAGCTGGACTAGCGGGAGATACGAGCAGTACTTC.

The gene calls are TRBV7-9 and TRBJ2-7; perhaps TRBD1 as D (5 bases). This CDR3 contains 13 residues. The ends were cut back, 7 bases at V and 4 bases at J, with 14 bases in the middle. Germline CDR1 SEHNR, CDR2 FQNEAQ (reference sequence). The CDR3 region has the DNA TGTGCCAGCAAAACCGACAGACAATACGAGCAGTACTTC. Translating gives CASKTDRQYEQYF.

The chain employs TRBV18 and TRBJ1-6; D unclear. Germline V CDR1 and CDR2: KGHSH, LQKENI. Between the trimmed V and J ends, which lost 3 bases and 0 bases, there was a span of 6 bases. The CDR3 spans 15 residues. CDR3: CASSPSSSYNSPLHF. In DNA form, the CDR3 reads TGTGCCAGCTCACCGTCCAGCTCCTATAATTCACCCCTCCACTTT.

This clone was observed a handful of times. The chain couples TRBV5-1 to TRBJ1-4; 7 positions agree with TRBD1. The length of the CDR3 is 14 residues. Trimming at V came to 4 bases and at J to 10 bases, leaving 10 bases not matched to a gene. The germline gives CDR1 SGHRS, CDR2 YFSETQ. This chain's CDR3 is CASSPGQPGGKLFF. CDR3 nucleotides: TGCGCCAGCAGCCCGGGACAGCCAGGGGGAAAACTGTTTTTT.

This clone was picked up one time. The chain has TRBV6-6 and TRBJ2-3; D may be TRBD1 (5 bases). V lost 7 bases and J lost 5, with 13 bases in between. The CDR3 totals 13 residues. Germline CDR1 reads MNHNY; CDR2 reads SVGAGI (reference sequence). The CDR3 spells CASKTVREDTQYF. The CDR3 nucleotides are TGTGCCAGCAAGACAGTTAGGGAAGATACGCAGTATTTT.

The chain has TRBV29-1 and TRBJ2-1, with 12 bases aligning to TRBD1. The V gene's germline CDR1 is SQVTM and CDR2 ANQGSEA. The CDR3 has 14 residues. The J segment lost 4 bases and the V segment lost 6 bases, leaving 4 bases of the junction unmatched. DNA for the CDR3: TGCAGCGTGGAGGGACAGGGGGCTTACAATGAGCAGTTCTTC. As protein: CSVEGQGAYNEQFF.

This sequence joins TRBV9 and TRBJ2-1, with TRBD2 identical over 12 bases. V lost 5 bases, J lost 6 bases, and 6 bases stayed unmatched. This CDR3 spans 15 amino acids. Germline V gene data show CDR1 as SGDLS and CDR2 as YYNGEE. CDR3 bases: TGTGCCAGCAGTGCTGTACTAGCGGGAGGCAATGAGCAGTTCTTC. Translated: CASSAVLAGGNEQFF.

This CDR3 reads CASSAQEGLGNSPLHF. Here the CDR3 DNA reads TGTGCCAGCAGCGCTCAAGAGGGCTTGGGGAATTCACCCCTCCACTTT. The chain carries TRBV9 and TRBJ1-6; D unclear. Germline V gene data show CDR1 as SGDLS and CDR2 as YYNGEE. V lost 3 bases to trimming and J lost 7 bases, with 17 bases between them. This CDR3 is built from 16 residues.

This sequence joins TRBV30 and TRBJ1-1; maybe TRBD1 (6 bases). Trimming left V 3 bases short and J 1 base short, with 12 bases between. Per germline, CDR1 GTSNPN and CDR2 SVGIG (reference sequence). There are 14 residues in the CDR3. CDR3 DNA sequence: TGTGCCTGGAGATTAGACAGGACGAACACTGAAGCTTTCTTT. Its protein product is CAWRLDRTNTEAFF.

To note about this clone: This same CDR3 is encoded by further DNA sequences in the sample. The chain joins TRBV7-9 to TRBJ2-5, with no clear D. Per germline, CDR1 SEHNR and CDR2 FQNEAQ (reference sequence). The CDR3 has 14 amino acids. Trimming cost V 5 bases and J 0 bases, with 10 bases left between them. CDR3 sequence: CASSLGQDQETQYF. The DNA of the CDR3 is TGTGCCAGCAGCCTAGGGCAAGACCAAGAGACCCAGTACTTC.

CDR3 in DNA: TGCGCCAGCAGCACAACTAGCGGGATTAGCACAGATACGCAGTATTTT. It is translated as CASSTTSGISTDTQYF. The chain couples TRBV5-1 to TRBJ2-3; 10 bases map to TRBD2. The J segment lost 0 bases and the V segment lost 4 bases, leaving 5 bases of the junction unmatched. CDR3 length equals 16 residues. Germline CDR1 is SGHRS and CDR2 is YFSETQ. Full variable domain (missing parts from reference TRBV5-1 and TRBJ2-3): KAGVTQTPRYLIKTRGQQVTLSCSPISGHRSVSWYQQTPGQGLQFLFEYFSETQRNKGNFPGRFSGRQFSNSRSEMNVSTLELGDSALYLCASSTTSGISTDTQYFGPGTRLTVL.

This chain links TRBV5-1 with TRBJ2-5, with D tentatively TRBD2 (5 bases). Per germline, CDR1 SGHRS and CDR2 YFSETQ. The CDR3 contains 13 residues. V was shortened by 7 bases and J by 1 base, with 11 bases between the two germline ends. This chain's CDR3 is CASQNSVQETQYF. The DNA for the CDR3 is TGCGCCAGCCAGAATAGCGTCCAAGAGACCCAGTACTTC.

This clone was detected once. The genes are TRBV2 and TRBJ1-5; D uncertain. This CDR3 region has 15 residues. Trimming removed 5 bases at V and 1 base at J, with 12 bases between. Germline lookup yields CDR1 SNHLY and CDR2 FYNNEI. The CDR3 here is CASSPPGRSNQPQHF. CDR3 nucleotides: TGTGCCAGCAGTCCCCCGGGGAGAAGCAATCAGCCCCAGCATTTT.

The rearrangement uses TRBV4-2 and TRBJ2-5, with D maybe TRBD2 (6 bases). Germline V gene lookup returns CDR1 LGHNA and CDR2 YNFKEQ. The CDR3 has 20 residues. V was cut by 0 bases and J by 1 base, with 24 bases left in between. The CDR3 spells CASSQDQGSGGAGVQETQYF. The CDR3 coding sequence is TGTGCCAGCAGCCAAGATCAGGGTAGCGGAGGGGCCGGGGTCCAAGAGACCCAGTACTTC.

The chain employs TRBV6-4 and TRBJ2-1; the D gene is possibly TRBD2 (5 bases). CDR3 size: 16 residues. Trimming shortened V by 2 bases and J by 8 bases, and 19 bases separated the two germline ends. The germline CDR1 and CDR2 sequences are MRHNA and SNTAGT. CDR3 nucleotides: TGTGCCAGCAGTGACCTTGGCGGGTCTGCCCTATATGAGCAGTTCTTC. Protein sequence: CASSDLGGSALYEQFF.

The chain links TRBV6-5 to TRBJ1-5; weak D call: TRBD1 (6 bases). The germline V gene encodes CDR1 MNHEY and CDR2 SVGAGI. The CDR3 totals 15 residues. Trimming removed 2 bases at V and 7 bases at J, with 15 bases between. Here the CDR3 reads CASSYMGGAGQPQHF. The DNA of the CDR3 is TGTGCCAGCAGTTACATGGGGGGGGCAGGCCAGCCCCAGCATTTT.